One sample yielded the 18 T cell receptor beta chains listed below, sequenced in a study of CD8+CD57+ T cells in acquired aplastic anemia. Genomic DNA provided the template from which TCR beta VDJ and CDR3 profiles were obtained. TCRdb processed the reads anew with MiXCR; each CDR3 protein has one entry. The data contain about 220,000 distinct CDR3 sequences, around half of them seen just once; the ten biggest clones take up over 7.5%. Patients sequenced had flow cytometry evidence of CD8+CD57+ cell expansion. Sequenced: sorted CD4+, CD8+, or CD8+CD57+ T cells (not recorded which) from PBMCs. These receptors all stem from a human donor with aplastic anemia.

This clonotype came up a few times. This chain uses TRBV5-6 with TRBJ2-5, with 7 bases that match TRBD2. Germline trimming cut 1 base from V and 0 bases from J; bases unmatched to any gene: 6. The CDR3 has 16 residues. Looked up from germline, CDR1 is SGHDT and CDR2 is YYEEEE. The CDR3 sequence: CASSLYTSAYQETQYF. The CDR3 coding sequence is TGTGCCAGCAGCTTGTACACTAGCGCGTACCAAGAGACCCAGTACTTC.

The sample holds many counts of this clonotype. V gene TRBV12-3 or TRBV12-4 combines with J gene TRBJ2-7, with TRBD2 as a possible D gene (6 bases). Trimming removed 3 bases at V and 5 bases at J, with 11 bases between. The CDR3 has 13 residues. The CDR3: CASSFRGYDEQYF. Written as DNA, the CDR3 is TGTGCCAGCAGTTTTCGGGGGTACGACGAGCAGTACTTC.

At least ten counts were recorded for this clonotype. The CDR3 sequence is CASSPGTSAGEQYF. Here the CDR3 DNA reads TGTGCCAGCAGCCCCGGGACTAGCGCTGGGGAGCAGTACTTC. The chain has TRBV13 and TRBJ2-7; 10 positions agree with TRBD2. CDR3 length: 14 amino acids. The V gene end was trimmed by 5 bases and the J gene end by 7 bases; junction bases not matched to a gene: 8. Germline V gene lookup returns CDR1 PRHDT and CDR2 FYEKMQ (reference sequence).

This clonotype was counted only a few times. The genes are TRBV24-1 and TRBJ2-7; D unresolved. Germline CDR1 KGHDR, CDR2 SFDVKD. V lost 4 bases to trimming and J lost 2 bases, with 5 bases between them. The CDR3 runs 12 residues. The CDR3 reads CATSDETYEQYF. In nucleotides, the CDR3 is TGTGCCACCAGTGACGAGACCTACGAGCAGTACTTC.

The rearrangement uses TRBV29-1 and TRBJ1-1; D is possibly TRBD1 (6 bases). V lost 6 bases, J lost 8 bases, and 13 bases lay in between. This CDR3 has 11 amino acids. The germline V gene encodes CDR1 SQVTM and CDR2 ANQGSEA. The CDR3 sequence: CSVARTEEAFF. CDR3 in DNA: TGCAGCGTGGCCCGGACAGAAGAAGCTTTCTTT.

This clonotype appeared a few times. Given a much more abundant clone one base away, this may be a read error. CDR3 sequence (DNA): TGTGCCAGCAGCTTCGGGACAGGGGATGGCTACACCTTC. Translated: CASSFGTGDGYTF. The chain is built from TRBV5-6 and TRBJ1-2; 10 bases match TRBD1. Germline CDR1 is SGHDT and CDR2 is YYEEEE. The CDR3 has 13 amino acids. The J segment lost 6 bases and the V segment lost 2 bases, leaving 1 base of the junction unmatched.

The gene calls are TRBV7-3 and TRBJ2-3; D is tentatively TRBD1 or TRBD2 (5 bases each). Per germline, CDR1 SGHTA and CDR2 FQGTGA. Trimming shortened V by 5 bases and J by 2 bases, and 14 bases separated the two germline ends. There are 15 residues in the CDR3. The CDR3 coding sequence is TGTGCCAGCAGCCCGGGGACGAGAGACACAGATACGCAGTATTTT. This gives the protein CASSPGTRDTDTQYF.

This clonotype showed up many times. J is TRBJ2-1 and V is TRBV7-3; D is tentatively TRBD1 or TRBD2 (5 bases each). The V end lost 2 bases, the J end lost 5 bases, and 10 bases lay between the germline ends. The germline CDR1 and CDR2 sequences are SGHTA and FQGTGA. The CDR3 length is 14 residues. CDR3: CASSLDSGNNEQFF. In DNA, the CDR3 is TGTGCCAGCAGCTTAGACAGCGGAAACAATGAGCAGTTCTTC.

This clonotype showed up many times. The CDR3 loop reads CASSDPISGSANEQFF. The DNA of the CDR3 is TGTGCCAGCAGCGACCCCATTAGCGGGAGCGCCAATGAGCAGTTCTTC. The chain recombines TRBV7-9 with TRBJ2-1; 9 bases line up with TRBD2. Germline CDR1 and CDR2: SEHNR and FQNEAQ (reference sequence). The CDR3 spans 16 residues. The V segment lost 5 bases and the J segment 6 bases; nucleotides outside the gene matches: 11.

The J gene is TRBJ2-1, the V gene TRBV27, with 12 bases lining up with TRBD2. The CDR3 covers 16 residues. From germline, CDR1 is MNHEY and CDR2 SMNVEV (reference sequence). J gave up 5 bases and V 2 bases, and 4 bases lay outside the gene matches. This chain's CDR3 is CASSLLAGGPDNEQFF. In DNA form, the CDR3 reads TGTGCCAGCAGTTTACTAGCGGGAGGGCCTGACAATGAGCAGTTCTTC.

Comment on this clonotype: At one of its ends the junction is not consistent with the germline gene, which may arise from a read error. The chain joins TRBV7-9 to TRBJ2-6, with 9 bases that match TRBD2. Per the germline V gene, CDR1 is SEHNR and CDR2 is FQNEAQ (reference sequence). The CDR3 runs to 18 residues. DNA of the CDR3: TGTGCCGGCAGCTTATTGGCGGGAGGGGGCTCTGGGGCCAACGTCCTGACTTTC. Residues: CAGSLLAGGGSGANVLTF.

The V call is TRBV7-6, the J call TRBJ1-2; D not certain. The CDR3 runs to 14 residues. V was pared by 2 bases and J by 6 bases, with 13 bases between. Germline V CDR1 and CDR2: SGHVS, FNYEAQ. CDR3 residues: CASSLRVGLDGYTF. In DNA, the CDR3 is TGTGCCAGCAGCTTAAGGGTCGGGTTGGATGGCTACACCTTC. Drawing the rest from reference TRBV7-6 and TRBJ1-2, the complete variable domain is GAGVSQSPRYKVTKRGQDVALRCDPISGHVSLYWYRQALGQGPEFLTYFNYEAQQDKSGLPNDRFSAERPEGSISTLTIQRTEQRDSAMYRCASSLRVGLDGYTFGSGTRLTVV.

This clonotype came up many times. CDR3 amino acids: CASSTGVNYGYTF. For the CDR3, the DNA is TGTGCCAGTAGTACAGGGGTGAACTATGGCTACACCTTC. V gene TRBV19 combines with J gene TRBJ1-2; maybe TRBD1 (6 bases). The CDR3 totals 13 residues. Deletions cut 4 bases from V and 2 bases from J, with 8 bases between. Looked up from germline, CDR1 is LNHDA and CDR2 is SQIVND (reference sequence). Variable domain in full (rest from reference TRBV19 and TRBJ1-2): DGGITQSPKYLFRKEGQNVTLSCEQNLNHDAMYWYRQDPGQGLRLIYYSQIVNDFQKGDIAEGYSVSREKKESFPLTVTSAQKNPTAFYLCASSTGVNYGYTFGSGTRLTVV.

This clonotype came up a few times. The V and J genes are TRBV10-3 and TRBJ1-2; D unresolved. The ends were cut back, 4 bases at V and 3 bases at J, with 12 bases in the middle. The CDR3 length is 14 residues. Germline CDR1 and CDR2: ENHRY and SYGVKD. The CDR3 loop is CAISGGSPDYGYTF. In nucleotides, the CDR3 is TGTGCCATCAGTGGAGGCAGCCCAGACTATGGCTACACCTTC.

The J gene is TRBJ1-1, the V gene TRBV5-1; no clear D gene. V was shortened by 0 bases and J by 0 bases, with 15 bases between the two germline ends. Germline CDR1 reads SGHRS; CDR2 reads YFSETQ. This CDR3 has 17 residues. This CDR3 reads CASSLAGEALMNTEAFF. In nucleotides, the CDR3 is TGCGCCAGCAGCTTGGCTGGGGAAGCATTAATGAACACTGAAGCTTTCTTT.

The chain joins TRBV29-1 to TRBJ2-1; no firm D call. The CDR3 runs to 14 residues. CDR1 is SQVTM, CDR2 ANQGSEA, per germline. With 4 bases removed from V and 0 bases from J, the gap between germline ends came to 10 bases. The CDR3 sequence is CSVVPGSSYNEQFF. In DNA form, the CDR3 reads TGCAGCGTTGTCCCCGGTAGCTCCTACAATGAGCAGTTCTTC.

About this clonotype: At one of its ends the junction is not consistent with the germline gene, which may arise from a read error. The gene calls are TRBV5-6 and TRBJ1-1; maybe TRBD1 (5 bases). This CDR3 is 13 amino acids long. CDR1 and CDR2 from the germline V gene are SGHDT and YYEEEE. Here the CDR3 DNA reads TGTGCCAGCAGCTTCTCAGGGAACGCTGAAGCTTTCTTT. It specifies CASSFSGNAEAFF.

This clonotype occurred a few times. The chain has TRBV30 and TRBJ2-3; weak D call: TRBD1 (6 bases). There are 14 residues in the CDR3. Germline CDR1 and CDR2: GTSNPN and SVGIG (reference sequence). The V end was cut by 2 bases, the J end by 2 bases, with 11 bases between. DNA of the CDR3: TGTGCCTGGAGTCCGGGACAAAACACAGATACGCAGTATTTT. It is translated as CAWSPGQNTDTQYF. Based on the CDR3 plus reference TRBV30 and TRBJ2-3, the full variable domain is SQTIHQWPATLVQPVGSPLSLECTVEGTSNPNLYWYRQAAGRGLQLLFYSVGIGQISSEVPQNLSASRPQDRQFILSSKKLLLSDSGFYLCAWSPGQNTDTQYFGPGTRLTVL.